This T cell receptor beta chain was captured in a study of blood T cells in healthy people across ages (dated by TCRdb to between 2015 and 2016). For the wider study: In model experiments, template switching captured roughly one uniquely barcoded TCR beta cDNA molecule for every two T cells. Using deep sequencing normalized with unique cDNA molecular identifiers, the study measured how TCR beta repertoire diversity changes with age. The donors were divided into four age groups: young (average around 17 years), middle-aged (roughly 42), aged (roughly 60) and long-lived (82). Donors of different ages were randomly distributed across sequencing lanes to avoid experimental bias. The study analyzed two additional independent replicas of 1 million unique cDNA reads from the same blood draw for two donors, one aged 18 to 30 and one aged 80 or older. The paper's findings and limits, for the study overall: Total diversity estimates from one million sequenced T cells were considered lower bounds and underestimates. Compared with the aged group, the long-lived group had more naive CD4+ T cells, fewer expanded clones and increased TCR diversity, suggesting age selection. Observed TCR beta diversity per million T cells fell roughly linearly with age, and a significant reduction was already apparent by age around 44. The percentage of naive T cells measured by flow cytometry correlated strongly with observed TCR beta diversity. Because the CMV infection status of the donors was unknown, age-related changes in expanded clonotypes may potentially have been confounded. Since profiling was done on bulk unsorted PBMCs, naive and antigen-experienced compartments could not be conclusively compared.

The library was generated by 5' RACE. Instrument used: Illumina HiSeq 2500. A second 7 to 11 cycle PCR used a sample-barcoded 5' primer and a J-beta primer mix. A unique molecular identifier was introduced onto each TCR beta cDNA molecule by a template-switch 5' adaptor carrying 12 random nucleotides. At least 2.5 million CDR3-containing paired-end reads were obtained from each sample. The Mint cDNA synthesis kit, primed by a TRBC-specific oligonucleotide, was used to synthesize first-strand cDNA from all RNA. All cDNA was treated with uracil-DNA glycosylase and then went through a first 18-cycle PCR with the universal primers M1SS and BC2_uni_R. The authors processed their data as follows. Normalization of each sample was performed by random selection of 1 million high-quality reads, each carrying a distinct molecular identifier. Reads with shared molecular identifiers were discarded instead of being binned into consensus sequences. MiTCR, set to a Q25 quality threshold and the strictest error-elimination algorithm, was used for CDR3 identification, clonotype clustering and error correction. A nonparametric unseen species model with Euler transformation was used to estimate a lower bound on total TCR beta diversity. Clones were called with MiXCR by TCRdb after fastp trimmed the public reads at Q25, and only in-frame beta chains were retained. Identical CDR3 protein sequences are pooled into one entry, listed with their most common genes and DNA. None of the V and J calls come from the authors' own analysis; TCRdb made them. In this sample the table shows hundreds of thousands of distinct CDR3 sequences, roughly 31% of which occur a single time. The ten largest make up 15% to 17% of the sample.

This clonotype occurred a few times. What this receptor recognizes is not known. This may stem from a read error, because a much larger clone lies one nucleotide away. In the germline V gene, CDR1 corresponds to SGHTA and CDR2 to FQGTGA. The CDR3 has 13 amino acids, counting the end cysteine and phenylalanine. Just the 39-base CDR3 DNA is kept, in frame starting at base 1. The donors were 40 or so Caucasian individuals from Russia, aged roughly 6 to 100 years, who were systemically healthy. Each donor gave approximately 10 milliliters of peripheral blood, collected into EDTA-treated Vacutainer tubes. PBMCs were isolated by Ficoll-Paque density-gradient centrifugation, with at least 6 million obtained per sample. Total RNA, at least 6 micrograms per sample, was extracted from PBMCs with Trizol reagent. The percentages of naive CD45RAhigh/CD27high T cells were determined by flow cytometry on a PBMC aliquot from every donor.

This receptor was taken from a woman older than 75 in good health. The sequenced material came from blood. This chain is built from TRBV7-3 and TRBJ1-2; the D gene remains uncertain. The DNA sequence is TGTGCCAGCAGCTTAGGCCGCGGCTATGGCCACACCTTC. Its protein product is CASSLGRGYGHTF. With the portions outside the CDR3 filled from the reference TRBV7-3 and TRBJ1-2 genes, the complete variable region becomes GAGVSQTPSNKVTEKGKYVELRCDPISGHTALYWYRQSLGQGPEFLIYFQGTGAADDSGLPNDRFFAVRPEGSVSTLKIQRTERGDSAVYLCASSLGRGYGHTFGSGTRLTVV.